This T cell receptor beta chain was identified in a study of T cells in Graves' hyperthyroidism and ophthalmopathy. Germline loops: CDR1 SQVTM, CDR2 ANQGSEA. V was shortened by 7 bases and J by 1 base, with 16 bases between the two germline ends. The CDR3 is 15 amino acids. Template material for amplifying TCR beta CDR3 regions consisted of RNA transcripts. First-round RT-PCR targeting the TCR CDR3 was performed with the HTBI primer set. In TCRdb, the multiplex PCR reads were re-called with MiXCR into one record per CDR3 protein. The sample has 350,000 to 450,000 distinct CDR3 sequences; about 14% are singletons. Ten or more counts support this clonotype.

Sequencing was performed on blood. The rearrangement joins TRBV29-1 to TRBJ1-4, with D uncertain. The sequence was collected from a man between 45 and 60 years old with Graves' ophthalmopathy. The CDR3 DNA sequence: TGCAGCGCTACCTCCTGGGGTGGAACTAATGAAAAACTGTTTTTT. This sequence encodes CSATSWGGTNEKLFF.